This is a list of T cell receptor beta chains from one sample in a study of glioma-infiltrating T cells after dendritic cell vaccination. TCRdb keeps only in-frame clones here, not all; method: immunoSEQ multiplex PCR. This table holds 75,000 to 95,000 clones, roughly 84% found once. The sequenced sample was blood, obtained after dendritic cell vaccination. Receptors originate from a human donor with glioblastoma. Each CDR3 is given without its conserved first and last residue.

>TRBJ2-7|TRBV5-1
ASSLGGQVLYEQY
>TRBJ2-5|TRBV20-1
SASGGETQY
>TRBJ2-7|TRBV27
ASSPRVGLGSEQY
>TRBJ2-3|TRBV9
ASSVALWATDTQY
>TRBJ2-3|TRBV11-3
ASSQGATSTDTQY
>TRBJ2-5|TRBV9
ASSVETSWAETQY
>TRBJ2-1|TRBV5-1
ASSWTESSYNEQF
>TRBJ1-1|TRBV9
ASSPRRVAGEGTEAF
>.|TRBV5-1
ASSLGAPLLIIPHEQY
>TRBJ2-7|TRBV7-6
ASSLSGGDEQY
>TRBJ1-4|TRBV29-1
SARTGGMTNEKLF
>TRBJ2-7|TRBV2
ASYRERTYEQY
>TRBJ2-7|TRBV6-5
ASSYGNRGYEQY
>TRBJ1-1|TRBV4-2
ASRGTEGTEAF
>TRBJ1-2|TRBV5-1
ASSLRGAPVGYT
>.|TRBV11-2
ASSSQREAPYEQY
>TRBJ2-2|TRBV21-1
ASNLPGQGPNNAGELF
>.|TRBV19
ASSLTPRGGSYEQY
>TRBJ1-2|TRBV27
ASSMTSGQIYGYT
>TRBJ2-7|TRBV7-2
ASSLDREDEQY
>TRBJ2-7|TRBV30
AWSQGSYEQY
>TRBJ2-1|TRBV5-1
ASGTGDLSYNEQF
>TRBJ2-5|TRBV5-6
ASSYLAGGPDQETQY
>TRBJ2-1|TRBV5-1
ASSFLLNYNEQF
>TRBJ2-7|TRBV4-2
ASSKGGQDSYEQY
>TRBJ1-1|TRBV7-9
ASSWDRGTEAF
>TRBJ2-3|TRBV5-1
ASSLGGLAGIDTQY
>TRBJ2-3|TRBV19
ASSITPGSSTDTQY
>TRBJ1-2|TRBV18
ASSPSTDYYVGYT
>TRBJ2-5|TRBV5-1
ASSPAVQGFGETQY
>TRBJ2-7|TRBV19
ASSIGTVYEQY
>TRBJ2-3|TRBV18
ASSPRRVEADTQY
>TRBJ1-2|TRBV19
ASKGIAGDPYGYT
>TRBJ2-1|TRBV19
ASSGRAYNEQF
>TRBJ2-7|TRBV18
ASSPDGTYEQY
>TRBJ1-5|TRBV6-1
ASSEAGGDQPQH
>TRBJ1-2|TRBV7-2
ASSLEGQGAYGYT
>TRBJ2-2|TRBV5-1
ASSLALDTGELF
>TRBJ2-7|TRBV18
ASSPWTGIPYEQY
>TRBJ2-3|TRBV9
ASSTTGLLGDTQY
>TRBJ2-3|TRBV6-1
ASRVGGAGDTQY
>TRBJ1-2|TRBV5-8
ASSLRGGIINYGYT
>TRBJ1-5|TRBV6-1
ASSELIGTGNQPQH
>TRBJ1-2|TRBV11-2
ASSFGTAYGYT
>TRBJ2-1|TRBV5-1
ASSPIFRQGGLDEQF
>TRBJ1-1|TRBV7-6
ASSLRGNTEAF
>TRBJ2-7|TRBV4-1
ASSQAGAQPGGQY
>TRBJ2-5|TRBV14
ASSQDRGRVETQY
>TRBJ2-3|TRBV5-6
ASSWDRDLTDTQY
>TRBJ1-1|TRBV14
ASSQVPGQRNTEAF
>TRBJ2-7|TRBV5-4
ASSQGLEQY
>TRBJ2-7|TRBV11-2
ASSSGQGTYEQY
>TRBJ2-7|TRBV7-9
ASSLGGPGSSYEQY
>TRBJ1-1|TRBV7-9
ASSLELRGTAGEAF
>TRBJ1-1|TRBV5-4
ASSPRGSMNTEAF
>TRBJ2-5|TRBV5-1
ASSLGRQGGKETQY
>TRBJ2-4|TRBV9
ASSAAIGGGENIQY
>TRBJ2-3|TRBV9
ASSPRDRGSTDTQY
>TRBJ2-6|TRBV27
ASSKTGPTSGANVLT
>TRBJ1-1|TRBV5-1
ASSLVEINTEAF